This T cell receptor (beta chain) was captured in a study of cytomegalovirus exposure and HLA in healthy donors. Overall study context: The approximately 130 validation repertoires were reported in a later analysis to have been generated on the same platform as the roughly 720 first-cohort repertoires. Study-wide results and caveats: A few CMV-associated chains proved CMV antigen-specific in vitro. Reports described diagnosis of cytomegalovirus status by the classifier as highly specific and sensitive. There were 150 to 200 TCR beta chains listed as cytomegalovirus-associated.

In the case of this clone: What it recognizes is unknown.

The method was immunoSEQ multiplex PCR; TCRdb's version includes in-frame clones alone and lacks a portion of them. The data contain roughly 250,000 clones, around 90% of them seen just once; the ten biggest clones take up around 0.34%. The specimen sequenced was PBMCs. The receptor was derived from a woman aged 18-30 years in good health and CMV-seronegative.

In DNA form, the CDR3 reads TGCAGTGCAGACAGGGTCTGGACCCAGTACTTC. Translation gives CSADRVWTQYF. The chain uses TRBV20-1 and TRBJ2-5, with 7 positions matching TRBD1. The CDR3 has 11 amino acids. V lost 6 bases to trimming and J lost 7 bases; unmatched junction nucleotides: 5. Germline CDR1 reads DFQATT; CDR2 reads SNEGSKA (reference sequence).